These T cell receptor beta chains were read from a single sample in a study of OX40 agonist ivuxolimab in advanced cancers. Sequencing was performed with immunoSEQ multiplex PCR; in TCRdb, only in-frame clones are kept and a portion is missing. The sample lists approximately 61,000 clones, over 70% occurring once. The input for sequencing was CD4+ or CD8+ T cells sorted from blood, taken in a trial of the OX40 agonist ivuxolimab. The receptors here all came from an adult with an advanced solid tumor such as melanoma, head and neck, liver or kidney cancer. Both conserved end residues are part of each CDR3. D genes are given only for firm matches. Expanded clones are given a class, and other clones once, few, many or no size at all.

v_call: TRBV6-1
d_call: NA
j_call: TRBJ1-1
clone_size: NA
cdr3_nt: TGTGCCACCCAAAGGGTGAACACTGAAGCTTTCTTT
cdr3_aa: CATQRVNTEAFF

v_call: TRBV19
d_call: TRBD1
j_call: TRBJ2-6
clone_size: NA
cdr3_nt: TGTGCCAGTAGAGATTCGACAGGGAGTGGGGCCAACGTCCTGACTTTC
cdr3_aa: CASRDSTGSGANVLTF

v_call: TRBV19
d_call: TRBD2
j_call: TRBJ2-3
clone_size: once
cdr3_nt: TGTGCCAGTAGTCCGATAGCGGGGGGGCCAGATACGCAGTATTTT
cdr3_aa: CASSPIAGGPDTQYF

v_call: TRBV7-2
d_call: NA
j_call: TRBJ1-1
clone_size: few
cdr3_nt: TGTGCCAGCAGCTTACAGGGGCACTTGAACACTGAAGCTTTCTTT
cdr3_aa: CASSLQGHLNTEAFF

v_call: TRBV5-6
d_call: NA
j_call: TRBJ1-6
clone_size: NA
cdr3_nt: TGTGCCAGCACGGGCAGAGTTAATTCACCCCTCCACTTT
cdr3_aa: CASTGRVNSPLHF

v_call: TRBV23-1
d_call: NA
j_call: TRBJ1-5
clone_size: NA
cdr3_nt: TGCGCCAGCAGTCAATCGATTTGGAGAGGGGAGGTGGATTATCAGCCCCAGCATTTT
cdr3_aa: CASSQSIWRGEVDYQPQHF

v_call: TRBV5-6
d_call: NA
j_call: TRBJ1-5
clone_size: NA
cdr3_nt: TGTGCCAGCAGCGTGTCCCTTGACAATCAGCCCCAGCATTTT
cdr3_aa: CASSVSLDNQPQHF

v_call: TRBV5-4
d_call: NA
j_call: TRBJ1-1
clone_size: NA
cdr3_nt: TGTGCCAGCAAACAGTCGAACACTGAAGCTTTCTTT
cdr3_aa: CASKQSNTEAFF

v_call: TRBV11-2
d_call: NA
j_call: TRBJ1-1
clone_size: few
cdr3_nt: TGTGCCAGCAGCTTAGGGGCAGTGAACACTGAAGCTTTCTTT
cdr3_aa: CASSLGAVNTEAFF

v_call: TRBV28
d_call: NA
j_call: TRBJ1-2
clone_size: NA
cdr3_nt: TGTGCCAGCGGAAGACTGGGGAGGAATGGCTACACCTTC
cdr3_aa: CASGRLGRNGYTF

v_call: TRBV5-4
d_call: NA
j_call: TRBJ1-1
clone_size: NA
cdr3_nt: TGTGCCAGCAGCTTGGGAGGGTCCGCCTTGAACACTGAAGCTTTCTTT
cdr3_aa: CASSLGGSALNTEAFF

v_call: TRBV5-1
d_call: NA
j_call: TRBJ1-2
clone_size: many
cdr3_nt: TGCGCCAGCAGCCCGGCGGGGGGGACCAACTATGGCTACACCTTC
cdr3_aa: CASSPAGGTNYGYTF

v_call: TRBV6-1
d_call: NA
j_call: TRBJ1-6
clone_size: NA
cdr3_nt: TGTGCCAGCAGTGAAGGGGTCAATTCACCCCTCCACTTT
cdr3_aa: CASSEGVNSPLHF

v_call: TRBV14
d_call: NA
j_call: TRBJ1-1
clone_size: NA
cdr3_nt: TGTGCCAGCAGCTATCACCCTACCAGGGCGTTGAACACTGAAGCTTTCTTT
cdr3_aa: CASSYHPTRALNTEAFF

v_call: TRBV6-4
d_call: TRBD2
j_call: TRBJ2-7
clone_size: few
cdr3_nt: TGTGCCACCATTGGACTAGCGGGGATACCATACGAGCAGTACTTC
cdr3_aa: CATIGLAGIPYEQYF

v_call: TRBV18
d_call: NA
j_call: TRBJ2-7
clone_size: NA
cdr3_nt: TGTGCCAGCTCATCCGGGACATTCATTCCCTACGAGCAGTACTTC
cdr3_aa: CASSSGTFIPYEQYF

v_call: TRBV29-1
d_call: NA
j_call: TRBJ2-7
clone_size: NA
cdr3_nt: TGCAGCGTTGGGACTCAGGGTAATAGCGAGCAGTACTTC
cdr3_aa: CSVGTQGNSEQYF